These T cell receptor beta chains were read from a single sample in a study of Ad26.COV2.S vaccination and SARS-CoV-2 variants. Here immunoSEQ multiplex PCR was the method, and the copy in TCRdb shows in-frame clones only, minus some. Of about half a million clones in the sample, around 89% are singletons; the top ten hold 1.7%. Sequencing was performed on peripheral blood, taken in a trial of Ad26.COV2.S vaccine versus placebo. These receptors were collected from a person between 18 and 65 years old who received the Ad26.COV2.S COVID-19 vaccine or a placebo. Each CDR3 is given with its conserved first and last residue. Each record gives: D gene, V gene, clone size, J gene, CDR3 protein, CDR3 DNA. A D gene is named only where the DNA matches it firmly. Clone size is given for some rows only: seen once, a few or many times, or a class if the clone is expanded.

.	TRBV6-5	.	TRBJ1-1	CASSRAKNTEAFF	TGTGCCAGCAGTCGGGCCAAGAACACTGAAGCTTTCTTT
TRBD1	TRBV2	.	TRBJ1-2	CATNQRFDREYGYTF	TGTGCCACGAACCAACGATTTGACAGGGAGTATGGCTACACCTTC
.	TRBV4-1	.	TRBJ2-3	CASSQIGGLGTDTQYF	TGCGCCAGCAGCCAAATCGGTGGCCTTGGCACAGATACGCAGTATTTT
.	TRBV5-1	few	TRBJ1-1	CASSLTGTNTEAFF	TGCGCCAGCAGCTTAACAGGAACGAACACTGAAGCTTTCTTT
.	TRBV7-2	.	TRBJ2-5	CASSPSRETQYF	TGTGCCAGCAGCCCGAGCCGGGAGACCCAGTACTTC
.	TRBV11-3	once	TRBJ2-2	CASSRDNAGELFF	TGTGCCAGCAGCAGGGACAACGCCGGGGAGCTGTTTTTT
.	TRBV7-3	.	TRBJ2-3	CASSFSFTDTQYF	TGTGCCAGCAGCTTCTCTTTCACAGATACGCAGTATTTT
.	TRBV12-3/TRBV12-4	.	TRBJ2-3	CASRDTQYF	TGTGCCTCGCGGGATACGCAGTATTTT
TRBD1	TRBV27	.	TRBJ1-1	CASSLGQGTTEAFF	TGTGCCAGCAGTTTAGGACAGGGTACCACTGAAGCTTTCTTT
.	TRBV6-5	.	TRBJ2-1	CASRVSGYNEQFF	TGTGCCAGCAGGGTGTCCGGCTACAATGAGCAGTTCTTC
.	TRBV29-1	.	TRBJ2-1	CSVAGSSYNEQFF	TGCAGCGTTGCAGGGAGCTCCTACAATGAGCAGTTCTTC
.	TRBV12-3/TRBV12-4	.	TRBJ2-1	CASSLANEQFF	TGTGCCAGCAGTTTAGCCAATGAGCAGTTCTTC
.	TRBV15	.	TRBJ2-7	CATSKTSAGFISYEQYF	TGTGCCACCAGCAAGACCTCGGCGGGCTTTATCTCCTACGAGCAGTACTTC
TRBD2	TRBV7-9	.	TRBJ2-5	CASSPRGLEEETQYF	TGTGCCAGCAGCCCGAGGGGACTAGAGGAAGAGACCCAGTACTTC
TRBD2	TRBV4-1	.	TRBJ2-1	CASSQENGKTSGTYNEQFF	TGCGCCAGCAGCCAAGAAAACGGAAAGACTAGCGGGACTTACAATGAGCAGTTCTTC
.	TRBV5-1	.	TRBJ2-2	CASSFRDGGNLNTGELFF	TGCGCCAGCAGCTTCCGGGACGGAGGTAATCTGAACACCGGGGAGCTGTTTTTT
TRBD2	TRBV25-1	.	TRBJ2-2	CASSRGANTGELFF	TGTGCCAGCAGTCGGGGGGCGAACACCGGGGAGCTGTTTTTT
.	TRBV27	.	TRBJ2-7	CASSEGQYF	TGTGCCAGCAGCGAGGGGCAGTACTTC
TRBD1	TRBV18	.	TRBJ2-7	CASSQDRAPRAEQYF	TGTGCCAGCTCCCAGGACAGGGCCCCGAGGGCCGAGCAGTACTTC
TRBD2	TRBV7-3	.	TRBJ2-5	CASSFESGRTYLETQYF	TGTGCCAGCAGCTTTGAGAGCGGGAGGACATACTTGGAGACCCAGTACTTC
.	TRBV4-2	.	TRBJ2-6	CASSQGRDSRFYSGANVLTF	TGTGCCAGCAGCCAAGGTCGCGACAGTAGATTTTACTCTGGGGCCAACGTCCTGACTTTC
.	TRBV7-9	.	TRBJ1-1	CASSLGQGITEAFF	TGTGCCAGCAGCTTAGGGCAGGGGATCACTGAAGCTTTCTTT
.	TRBV28	.	TRBJ2-7	CASSSRYTYEQYF	TGTGCCAGCAGTTCACGCTATACCTACGAGCAGTACTTC
TRBD2	TRBV25-1	.	TRBJ2-1	CASSELREPINEQFF	TGTGCCAGCAGTGAATTGCGGGAGCCCATAAATGAGCAGTTCTTC
.	TRBV7-8	.	TRBJ1-4	CASSLIGVNEKLFF	TGTGCCAGCAGCTTAATAGGGGTTAATGAAAAACTGTTTTTT
.	TRBV18	.	TRBJ2-4	CASSPMVSERAFKNIQYF	TGTGCCAGCTCACCGATGGTGTCGGAGCGGGCCTTCAAAAACATTCAGTACTTC
.	TRBV5-6	.	TRBJ1-2	CASSLFSATGYTF	TGTGCCAGCAGCTTGTTTTCCGCGACTGGCTACACCTTC
.	TRBV4-1	.	TRBJ2-3	CASSGGTDTQYF	TGCGCCAGCAGTGGCGGTACAGATACGCAGTATTTT
.	TRBV6-4	.	TRBJ1-1	CASSRTGGKWTEAFF	TGTGCCAGCAGTCGGACCGGCGGCAAGTGGACTGAAGCTTTCTTT
TRBD1	TRBV10-3	.	TRBJ2-7	CATRQGGYEQYF	TGTGCCACCCGACAGGGGGGCTACGAGCAGTACTTC
.	TRBV25-1	.	TRBJ1-6	CASSDRTGTLF	TGTGCCAGCAGTGACCGTACCGGGACTCTCTTT
.	TRBV9	.	TRBJ1-3	CASSGWGSSGNTIYF	TGTGCCAGCAGTGGGTGGGGGAGCTCTGGAAACACCATATATTTT
TRBD2	TRBV7-3	.	TRBJ2-1	CASSQKTSGTDEQFF	TGTGCCAGCAGCCAAAAGACTAGCGGGACGGATGAGCAGTTCTTC
.	TRBV30	.	TRBJ2-3	CAWSSSLESTDTQYF	TGTGCCTGGAGTTCGTCTCTAGAGAGCACAGATACGCAGTATTTT
.	TRBV4-2	.	TRBJ2-1	CASSQGHRYNEQFF	TGTGCCAGCAGCCAAGGTCACCGTTACAATGAGCAGTTCTTC
.	TRBV24-1	.	TRBJ2-5	CATSEITGGETQYF	TGTGCCACCAGTGAGATCACAGGAGGCGAGACCCAGTACTTC
.	TRBV28	.	TRBJ1-3	CASSFSGSGNTIYF	TGTGCCAGCAGTTTTTCTGGGTCTGGAAACACCATATATTTT
TRBD1	TRBV6-5	.	TRBJ2-3	CASTRLGTGPSIEYF	TGTGCCAGCACCCGACTGGGGACAGGACCGAGCATTGAGTATTTT
TRBD1	TRBV7-9	.	TRBJ1-1	CASSVGQANTEAFF	TGTGCCAGCAGCGTGGGACAGGCCAACACTGAAGCTTTCTTT
TRBD2	TRBV5-1	.	TRBJ2-7	CASSLGPPSPRLAFTYEQYF	TGCGCCAGCAGCTTGGGACCCCCTTCGCCACGACTAGCTTTTACCTACGAGCAGTACTTC
.	TRBV5-4	.	TRBJ1-2	CASSLGGAEPNF	TGTGCCAGCAGCTTAGGGGGGGCAGAGCCCAACTTC